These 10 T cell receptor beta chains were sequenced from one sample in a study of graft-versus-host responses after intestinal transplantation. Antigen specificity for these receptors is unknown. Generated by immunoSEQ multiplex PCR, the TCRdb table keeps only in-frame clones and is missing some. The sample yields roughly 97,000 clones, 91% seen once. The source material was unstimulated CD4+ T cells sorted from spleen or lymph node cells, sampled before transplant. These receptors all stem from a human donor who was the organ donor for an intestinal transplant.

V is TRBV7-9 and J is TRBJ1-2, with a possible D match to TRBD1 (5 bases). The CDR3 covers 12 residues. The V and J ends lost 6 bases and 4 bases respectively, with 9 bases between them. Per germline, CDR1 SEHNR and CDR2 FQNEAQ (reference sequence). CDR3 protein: CASSSTGYGYTF. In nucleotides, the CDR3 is TGTGCCAGCAGTTCAACAGGCTATGGCTACACCTTC.

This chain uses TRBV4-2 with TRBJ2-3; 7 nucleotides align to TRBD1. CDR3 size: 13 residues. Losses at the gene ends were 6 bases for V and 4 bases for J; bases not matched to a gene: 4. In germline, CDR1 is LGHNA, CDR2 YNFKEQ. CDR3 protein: CASRQQGSDTQYF. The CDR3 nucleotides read TGTGCCAGCAGACAACAGGGGTCAGATACGCAGTATTTT.

CDR3 sequence reads: CASSIAGNQPQHF. The CDR3 DNA reads as TGTGCCAGTAGTATAGCCGGCAATCAGCCCCAGCATTTT. This chain joins TRBV19 and TRBJ1-5; D unresolved. CDR1 is LNHDA, CDR2 SQIVND, per germline (reference sequence). The CDR3 is 13 amino acids. V gave up 1 base and J gave up 2 bases, with 3 bases separating them.

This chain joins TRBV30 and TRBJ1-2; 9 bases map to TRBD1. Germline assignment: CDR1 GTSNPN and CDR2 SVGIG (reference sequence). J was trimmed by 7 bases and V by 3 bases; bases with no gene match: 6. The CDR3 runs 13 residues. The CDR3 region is CAWSKTGGGGYTF. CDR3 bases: TGTGCCTGGAGCAAGACAGGGGGTGGTGGCTACACCTTC. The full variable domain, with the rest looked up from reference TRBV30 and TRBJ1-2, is SQTIHQWPATLVQPVGSPLSLECTVEGTSNPNLYWYRQAAGRGLQLLFYSVGIGQISSEVPQNLSASRPQDRQFILSSKKLLLSDSGFYLCAWSKTGGGGYTFGSGTRLTVV.

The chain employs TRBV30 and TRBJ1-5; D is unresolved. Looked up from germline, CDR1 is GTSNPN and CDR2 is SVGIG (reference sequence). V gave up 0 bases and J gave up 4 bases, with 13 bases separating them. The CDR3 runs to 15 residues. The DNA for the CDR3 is TGTGCCTGGAGTGTATTCGGGAGTCTTAATCAGCCCCAGCATTTT. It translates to CAWSVFGSLNQPQHF.

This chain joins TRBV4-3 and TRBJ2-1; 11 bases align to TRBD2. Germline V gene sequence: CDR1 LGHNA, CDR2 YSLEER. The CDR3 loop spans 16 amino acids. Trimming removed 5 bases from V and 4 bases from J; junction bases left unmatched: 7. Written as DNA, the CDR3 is TGCGCCAGCAGCTATAGCGGGGGGGCCGTGTACAATGAGCAGTTCTTC. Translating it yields CASSYSGGAVYNEQFF.

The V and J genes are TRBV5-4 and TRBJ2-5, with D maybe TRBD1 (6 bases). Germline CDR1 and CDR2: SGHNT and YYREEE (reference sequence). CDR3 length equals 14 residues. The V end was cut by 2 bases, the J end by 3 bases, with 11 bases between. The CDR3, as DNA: TGTGCCAGCAGCTTTCGGAGACAGGAAGAGACCCAGTACTTC. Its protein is CASSFRRQEETQYF. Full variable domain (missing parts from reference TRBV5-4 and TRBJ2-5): ETGVTQSPTHLIKTRGQQVTLRCSSQSGHNTVSWYQQALGQGPQFIFQYYREEENGRGNFPPRFSGLQFPNYSSELNVNALELDDSALYLCASSFRRQEETQYFGPGTRLLVL.

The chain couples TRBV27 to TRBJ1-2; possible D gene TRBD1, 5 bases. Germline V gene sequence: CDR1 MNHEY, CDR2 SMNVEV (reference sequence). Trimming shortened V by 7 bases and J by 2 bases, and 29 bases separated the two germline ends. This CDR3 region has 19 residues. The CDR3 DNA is TGTGCCAGCACCCCAGGGCTAATCAGTTCGGGGGGTGAAAACTATGGCTACACCTTC. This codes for CASTPGLISSGGENYGYTF.

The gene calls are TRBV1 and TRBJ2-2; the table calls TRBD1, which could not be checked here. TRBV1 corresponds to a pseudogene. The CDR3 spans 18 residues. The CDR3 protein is CTSSHPTPGHGNTGELFF. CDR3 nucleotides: TGCACCAGCAGCCATCCCACACCAGGACACGGGAACACCGGGGAGCTGTTTTTT.

CDR3 DNA: TGTGCCAGCAGTTACTCAGGACAGGGGAATGGCTACACCTTC. This sequence encodes CASSYSGQGNGYTF. V usage is TRBV6-6 and J usage is TRBJ1-2; 9 bases are shared with TRBD1. Germline V lookup: CDR1 MNHNY, CDR2 SVGAGI (reference sequence). The CDR3 has 14 amino acids. After removal of 0 bases from V and 6 bases from J, the junction contained 2 bases not matched to a gene.